The 3 T cell receptor beta chains in this list originate from one sample, sequenced in a study of blood T cell repertoires in COVID-19. Profiling relied on immunoSEQ multiplex PCR, and the TCRdb table lists in-frame clones only, not all of them. The sample carries more than 140,000 clones, about 82% recorded once. The source material was peripheral blood. The receptors here all came from a woman aged 60 to 75 with acute or convalescent COVID-19.

V usage is TRBV6-2 or TRBV6-3 and J usage is TRBJ2-7; D gene unclear. CDR1 is MNHEY, CDR2 SVGEGT, per germline. The V gene lost 2 bases and the J gene lost 2 bases, with 19 bases spanning the gap. This CDR3 is 17 amino acids long. The CDR3 protein is CASSYPPTRPIPYEQYF. The CDR3 nucleotides are TGTGCCAGCAGTTACCCACCGACAAGGCCTATCCCCTACGAGCAGTACTTC.

V is TRBV18 and J is TRBJ1-5, with 11 bases matching TRBD1. Trimming cost V 5 bases and J 4 bases; bases outside gene matches: 10. The germline CDR1 and CDR2 sequences are KGHSH and LQKENI. The CDR3 contains 17 residues. The CDR3 DNA is TGTGCCAGCTCAATCTCCGGGACAGGGGGAACAAATCAGCCCCAGCATTTT. Translating it yields CASSISGTGGTNQPQHF. Looking up the rest from reference TRBV18 and TRBJ1-5 gives the full variable domain: NAGVMQNPRHLVRRRGQEARLRCSPMKGHSHVYWYRQLPEEGLKFMVYLQKENIIDESGMPKERFSAEFPKEGPSILRIQQVVRGDSAAYFCASSISGTGGTNQPQHFGDGTRLSIL.

The chain has TRBV4-2 and TRBJ2-2, with D possibly matching TRBD1 (6 bases). The CDR3 has 15 residues. Germline values: CDR1 LGHNA, CDR2 YNFKEQ. Deletions cut 6 bases from V and 0 bases from J, with 11 bases between. The CDR3 bases are TGTGCCAGCAGACCTGGACAGACGAACACCGGGGAGCTGTTTTTT. This translates into CASRPGQTNTGELFF.